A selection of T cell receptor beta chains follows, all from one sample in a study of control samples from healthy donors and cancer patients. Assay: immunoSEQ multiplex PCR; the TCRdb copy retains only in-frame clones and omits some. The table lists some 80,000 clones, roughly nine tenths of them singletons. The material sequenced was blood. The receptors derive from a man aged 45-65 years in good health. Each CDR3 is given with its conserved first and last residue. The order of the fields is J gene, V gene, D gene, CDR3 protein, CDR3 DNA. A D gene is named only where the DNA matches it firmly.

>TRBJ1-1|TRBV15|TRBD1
CATSRDLGTGNTEAFF
TGTGCCACCAGCAGAGATTTGGGGACAGGGAACACTGAAGCTTTCTTT
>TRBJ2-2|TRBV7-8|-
CASSLGTFNTGELFF
TGTGCCAGCAGCTTAGGGACTTTCAACACCGGGGAGCTGTTTTTT
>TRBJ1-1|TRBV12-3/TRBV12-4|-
CASSRQGGSEAFF
TGTGCCAGCAGCCGCCAGGGAGGGTCTGAAGCTTTCTTT
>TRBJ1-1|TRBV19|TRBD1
CASHGTVNTEAFF
TGTGCCAGTCACGGGACAGTAAACACTGAAGCTTTCTTT
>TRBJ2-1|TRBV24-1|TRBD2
CATGPAGVVDNEQFF
TGTGCCACGGGGCCGGCGGGGGTTGTGGACAATGAGCAGTTCTTC
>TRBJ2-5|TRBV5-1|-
CASSPGPVETQYF
TGCGCCAGCAGCCCGGGACCTGTGGAGACCCAGTACTTC
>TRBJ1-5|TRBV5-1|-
CASSPGGGLGSNQPQHF
TGCGCCAGCAGCCCAGGCGGGGGGCTCGGCAGCAATCAGCCCCAGCATTTT
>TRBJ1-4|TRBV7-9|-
CASSPMTTNEKLFF
TGTGCCAGCAGTCCCATGACAACTAATGAAAAACTGTTTTTT
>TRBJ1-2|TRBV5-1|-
CASGMEATGGYTF
TGCGCCAGCGGAATGGAGGCTACCGGGGGCTACACCTTC
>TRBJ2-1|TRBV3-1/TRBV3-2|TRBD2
CASSQFGGSNNEQFF
TGTGCCAGCAGCCAATTCGGGGGGTCAAACAATGAGCAGTTCTTC
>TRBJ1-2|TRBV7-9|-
CASSDGRTTYGYTF
TGTGCCAGCAGCGACGGACGGACGACCTATGGCTACACCTTC
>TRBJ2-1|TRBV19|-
CASSPTGYNEQFF
TGTGCCAGTAGTCCCACAGGCTACAATGAGCAGTTCTTC
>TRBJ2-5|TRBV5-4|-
CASSLVIGETQYF
TGTGCCAGCAGCTTGGTAATTGGCGAGACCCAGTACTTC